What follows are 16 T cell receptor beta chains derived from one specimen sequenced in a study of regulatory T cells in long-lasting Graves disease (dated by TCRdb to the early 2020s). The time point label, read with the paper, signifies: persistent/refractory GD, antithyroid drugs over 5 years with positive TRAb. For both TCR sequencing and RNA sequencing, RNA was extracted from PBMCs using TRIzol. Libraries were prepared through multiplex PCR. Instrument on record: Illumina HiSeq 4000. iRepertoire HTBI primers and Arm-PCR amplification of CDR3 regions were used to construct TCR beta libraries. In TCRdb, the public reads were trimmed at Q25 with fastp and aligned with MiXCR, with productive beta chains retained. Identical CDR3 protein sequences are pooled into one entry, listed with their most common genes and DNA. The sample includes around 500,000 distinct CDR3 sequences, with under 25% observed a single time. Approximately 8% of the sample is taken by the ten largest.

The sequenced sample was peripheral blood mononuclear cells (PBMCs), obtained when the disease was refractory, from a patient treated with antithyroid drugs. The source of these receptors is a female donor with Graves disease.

The CDR3 DNA follows: TGTGCCAGCAGACAGTCGGCAGGGGGCTACGAGCAGTACTTC. Amino acids: CASRQSAGGYEQYF. The chain is built from TRBV6-2 or TRBV6-3 and TRBJ2-7; 7 bases align to TRBD1. There are 14 residues in the CDR3. With V trimmed by 6 bases and J by 3 bases, 8 bases remained unmatched. Germline V lookup: CDR1 MNHEY, CDR2 SVGEGT.

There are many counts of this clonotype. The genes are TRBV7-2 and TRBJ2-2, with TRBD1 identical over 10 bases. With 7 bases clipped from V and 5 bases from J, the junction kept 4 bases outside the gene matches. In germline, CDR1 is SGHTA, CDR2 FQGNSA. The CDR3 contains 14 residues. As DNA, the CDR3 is TGTGCCAGCACCGACAGGGGGCTAACCGGGGAGCTGTTTTTT. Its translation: CASTDRGLTGELFF.

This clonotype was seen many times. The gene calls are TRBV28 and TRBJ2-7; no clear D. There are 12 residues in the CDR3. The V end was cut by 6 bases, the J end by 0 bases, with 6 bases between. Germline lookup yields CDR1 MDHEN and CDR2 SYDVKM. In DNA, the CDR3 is TGTGCCAGCAGCCACAGCTCCTACGAGCAGTACTTC. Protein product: CASSHSSYEQYF. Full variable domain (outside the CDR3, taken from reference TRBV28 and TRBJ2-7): DVKVTQSSRYLVKRTGEKVFLECVQDMDHENMFWYRQDPGLGLRLIYFSYDVKMKEKGDIPEGYSVSREKKERFSLILESASTNQTSMYLCASSHSSYEQYFGPGTRLTVT.

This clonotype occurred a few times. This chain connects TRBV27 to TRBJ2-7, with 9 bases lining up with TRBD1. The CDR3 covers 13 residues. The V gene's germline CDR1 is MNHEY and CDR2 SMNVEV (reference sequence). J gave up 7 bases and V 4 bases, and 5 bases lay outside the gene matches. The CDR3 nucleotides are TGTGCCAGCAGTTCCTACAGGGGGCTGGAGCAGTACTTC. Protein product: CASSSYRGLEQYF.

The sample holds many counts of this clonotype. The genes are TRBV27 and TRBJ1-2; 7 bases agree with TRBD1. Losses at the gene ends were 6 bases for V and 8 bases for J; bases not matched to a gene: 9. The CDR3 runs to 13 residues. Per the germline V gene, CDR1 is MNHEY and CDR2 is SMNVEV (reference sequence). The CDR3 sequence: CASSEGRGIGYTF. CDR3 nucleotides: TGTGCCAGCAGCGAAGGCAGGGGGATAGGCTACACCTTC.

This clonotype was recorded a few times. In DNA, the CDR3 is TGTGCCAGCAGCCTGGACATAGGCTCTGGAAACACCATATATTTT. Protein product: CASSLDIGSGNTIYF. This chain joins TRBV11-2 and TRBJ1-3; perhaps TRBD1 as D (5 bases). The CDR3 contains 15 residues. The ends were cut back, 5 bases at V and 0 bases at J, with 11 bases in the middle. CDR1 and CDR2 (germline): SGHAT, FQNNGV.

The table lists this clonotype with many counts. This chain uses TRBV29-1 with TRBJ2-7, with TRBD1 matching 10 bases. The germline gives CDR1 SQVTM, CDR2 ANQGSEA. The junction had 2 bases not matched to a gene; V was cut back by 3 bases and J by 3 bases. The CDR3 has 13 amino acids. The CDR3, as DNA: TGCAGCGTTGATGGGACAGGGGACTACGAGCAGTACTTC. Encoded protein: CSVDGTGDYEQYF.

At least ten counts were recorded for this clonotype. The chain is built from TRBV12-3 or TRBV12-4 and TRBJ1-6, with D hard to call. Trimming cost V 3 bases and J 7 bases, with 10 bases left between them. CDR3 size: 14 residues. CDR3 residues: CASSFETGNSPLHF. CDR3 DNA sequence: TGTGCCAGCAGTTTTGAGACGGGGAATTCACCCCTCCACTTT.

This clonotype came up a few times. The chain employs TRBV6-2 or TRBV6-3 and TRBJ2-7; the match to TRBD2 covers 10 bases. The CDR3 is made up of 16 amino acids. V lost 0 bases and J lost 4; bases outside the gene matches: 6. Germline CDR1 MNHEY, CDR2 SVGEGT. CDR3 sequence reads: CASSYSPRTSGYEQYF. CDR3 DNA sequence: TGTGCCAGCAGTTACTCTCCAAGGACTAGCGGTTACGAGCAGTACTTC.

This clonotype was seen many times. The CDR3 loop is CAWSNDRTSGRYEQYF. As DNA, the CDR3 is TGTGCCTGGTCCAACGATCGGACTAGCGGGAGATACGAGCAGTACTTC. The chain combines TRBV30 with TRBJ2-7; the match to TRBD2 covers 13 bases. Losses at the gene ends were 5 bases for V and 4 bases for J; bases not matched to a gene: 11. This CDR3 spans 16 amino acids. In germline, CDR1 is GTSNPN, CDR2 SVGIG (reference sequence).

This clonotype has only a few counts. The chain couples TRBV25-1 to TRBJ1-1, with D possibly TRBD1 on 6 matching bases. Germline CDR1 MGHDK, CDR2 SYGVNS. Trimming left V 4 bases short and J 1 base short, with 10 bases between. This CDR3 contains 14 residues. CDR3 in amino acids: CASSVGQRNTEAFF. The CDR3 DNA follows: TGTGCCAGCAGTGTCGGACAGAGGAACACTGAAGCTTTCTTT.

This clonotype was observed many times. The DNA for the CDR3 is TGTGCCAGCAGTCTAACAGGGGGCAGGGAGACCCAGTACTTC. Its protein is CASSLTGGRETQYF. V and J are TRBV28 and TRBJ2-5, with 9 nucleotides matching TRBD1. V shed 5 bases, J shed 5 bases, and the junction held 6 bases outside the gene matches. This CDR3 spans 14 amino acids. CDR1 is MDHEN and CDR2 is SYDVKM in the germline V gene.

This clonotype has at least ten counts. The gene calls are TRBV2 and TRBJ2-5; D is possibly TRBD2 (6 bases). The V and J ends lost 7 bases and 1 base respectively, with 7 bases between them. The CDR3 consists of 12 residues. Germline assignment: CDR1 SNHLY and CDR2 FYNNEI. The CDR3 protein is CASIGSQETQYF. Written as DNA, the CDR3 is TGTGCCAGCATCGGGAGCCAAGAGACCCAGTACTTC. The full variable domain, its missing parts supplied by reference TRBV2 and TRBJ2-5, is EPEVTQTPSHQVTQMGQEVILRCVPISNHLYFYWYRQILGQKVEFLVSFYNNEISEKSEIFDDQFSVERPDGSNFTLKIRSTKLEDSAMYFCASIGSQETQYFGPGTRLLVL.

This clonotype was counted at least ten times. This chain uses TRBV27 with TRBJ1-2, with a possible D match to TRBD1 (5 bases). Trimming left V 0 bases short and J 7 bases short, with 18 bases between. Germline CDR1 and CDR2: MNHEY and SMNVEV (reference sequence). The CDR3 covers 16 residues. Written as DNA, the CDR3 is TGTGCCAGCAGTTTATCGTGGGACGCAAGGCTGGTTGGCTACACCTTC. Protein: CASSLSWDARLVGYTF.

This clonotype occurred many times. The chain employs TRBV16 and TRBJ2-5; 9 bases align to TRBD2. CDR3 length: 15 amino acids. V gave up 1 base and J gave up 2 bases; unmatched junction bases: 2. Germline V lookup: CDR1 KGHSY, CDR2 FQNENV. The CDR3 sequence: CASSQLSGRQETQYF. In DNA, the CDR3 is TGTGCCAGCAGCCAATTGAGCGGGAGGCAAGAGACCCAGTACTTC.

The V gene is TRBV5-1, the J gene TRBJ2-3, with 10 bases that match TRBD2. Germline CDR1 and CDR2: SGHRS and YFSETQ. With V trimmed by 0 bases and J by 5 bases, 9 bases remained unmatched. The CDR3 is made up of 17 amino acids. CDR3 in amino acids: CASSLAELAGLVDTQYF. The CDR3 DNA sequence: TGCGCCAGCAGCTTGGCTGAACTAGCGGGATTGGTAGATACGCAGTATTTT.